This T cell receptor (beta chain) stems from a study of hypomethylating agent response in myelodysplastic syndrome. Study background: Non-responders met neither complete response nor hematologic improvement criteria, which defined response. Study-wide results and limits: Across all patients and within response groups, hypomethylating treatment left richness, diversity and clonality without significant change.

This clone occurred once. The antigen is undetermined. CDR3 length equals 14 residues. Germline lookup yields CDR1 MNHGY and CDR2 SAAAGT. Trimming took off 8 bases at V and 1 base at J, with 11 bases between the two ends. In the authors' workflow: Previously reported viral-epitope specificity per VDJdb covered roughly 1.7% of 168,753 unique clonotypes. TCRdb's table, derived via immunoSEQ multiplex PCR, lists solely in-frame clones and lacks some. V and J calls and clone size follow that table, whereas D and trimming were derived from the DNA. The table has 5,000 to 6,500 clones, 80% to 90% seen once. The TCR originated in a human donor with myelodysplastic syndrome. The chain has TRBV6-8 and TRBJ1-4, with D tentatively TRBD1 (5 bases). The input for sequencing was bone marrow, taken before or after starting hypomethylating agent treatment for myelodysplastic syndrome (not recorded which). The CDR3 loop reads CASPRGQTNEKLFF. CDR3 nucleotides: TGTGCCAGCCCTCGGGGCCAAACTAATGAAAAACTGTTTTTT.